The sequence of this T cell receptor beta chain was determined in a study of blood T cell repertoires in COVID-19. The overall study: The origin of the acute and convalescent COVID-19 samples was the United States, Italy and Spain. T cells, B-cell-depleted T cells, or PBMCs provided the cDNA or gDNA that served as material.

Per the germline V gene, CDR1 is SGHKS and CDR2 is YYEKEE (reference sequence). The CDR3 extends over 16 amino acids. Trimming cost V 1 base and J 0 bases, with 8 bases left between them. Source study methods: Cell counts per sample came from amplifying reference gene primers. Clones were sequenced by immunoSEQ multiplex PCR, and TCRdb holds only the in-frame ones, with some missing. That table gives V, J and clone size, and the DNA gave D and trimming. The sample includes about 220,000 clones, 80% of them seen just once. The sample was peripheral blood. The chain is built from TRBV5-5 and TRBJ1-6; D not certain. The source is a human donor in a cohort sampled during active COVID-19. DNA of the CDR3: TGTGCCAGCAGCTTGACCGGTAGCTCCTATAATTCACCCCTCCACTTT. Residues: CASSLTGSSYNSPLHF.